Listed below are T cell receptor beta chains from one sample, sequenced in a study of cytomegalovirus exposure and HLA in healthy donors. Some clones are missing from TCRdb's copy, which holds only in-frame ones; the method was immunoSEQ multiplex PCR. In the table there are 90,000 to 150,000 clones, around 84% of which are singletons. Input material: PBMCs. The receptors here all came from a woman in her thirties in good health and CMV-seropositive. The CDR3 runs from the conserved cysteine through the conserved F or W. Fields, in order: J gene, V gene, D gene, CDR3 length, clone size, CDR3 DNA, CDR3 protein. A D gene is named only where the DNA matches it firmly. Size is stated for part of the rows, as once, few or many counts, or as a class when the clone is expanded.

>TRBJ2-2|TRBV7-6|.|13|few
TGTGCCAGCAGCCACATGAACACCGGGGAGCTGTTTTTT
CASSHMNTGELFF
>TRBJ2-3|TRBV11-3|TRBD1|15|.
TGTGCCAGCAGCGCCGGGACAGGGGGAACAGATACGCAGTATTTT
CASSAGTGGTDTQYF
>TRBJ2-7|TRBV29-1|TRBD2|16|once
TGCAGCGTTGAAGCCATGGGGGGGAGGAGGTCCTACGAGCAGTACTTC
CSVEAMGGRRSYEQYF
>TRBJ2-3|TRBV11-2|TRBD2|16|.
TGTGCCAGCAGCTTAGCTGGGCGGGGGTTCTCAGATACGCAGTATTTT
CASSLAGRGFSDTQYF
>TRBJ2-1|TRBV27|TRBD2|15|.
TGTGCCAGCAGTTTAAGGGCGGGGGGGCTCGGGGAGCAGTTCTTC
CASSLRAGGLGEQFF
>TRBJ1-1|TRBV4-2|.|15|.
TGTGCCAGCAGCCTAGGGGAGGCACCTCATACTGAAGCTTTCTTT
CASSLGEAPHTEAFF
>TRBJ2-1|TRBV7-9|TRBD1|16|.
TGTGCCAGCAGCTTCCGGACAGGGGGACTGTACAATGAGCAGTTCTTC
CASSFRTGGLYNEQFF
>TRBJ1-1|TRBV7-8|.|14|.
TGTGCCAGCAGCTTAAAAGGGGCTGGAGCCGAAGCTTTCTTT
CASSLKGAGAEAFF
>TRBJ1-6|TRBV18|TRBD1|18|.
TGTGCCAGCTCACCCGTCGAGTCAGGGGGATCCTATAATTCACCCCTCCACTTT
CASSPVESGGSYNSPLHF
>TRBJ1-1|TRBV19|.|15|few
TGTGCCAGTACCGATCTATACGGGGGGAACACTGAAGCTTTCTTT
CASTDLYGGNTEAFF
>TRBJ2-7|TRBV10-3|TRBD1|15|.
TGTGCCATCAGTGAGGCGGGACAGGGGGCGGTCGAGCAGTACTTC
CAISEAGQGAVEQYF
>TRBJ1-5|TRBV19|.|14|.
TGTGCCAGTTGCTACGGGGTGAGCAATCAGCCCCAGCATTTT
CASCYGVSNQPQHF
>TRBJ2-1|TRBV4-3|TRBD2|16|once
TGCGCCAGCAGCCAAGAGGCTAGCGGGGCCTACAATGAGCAGTTCTTC
CASSQEASGAYNEQFF
>TRBJ2-2|TRBV9|.|14|.
TGTGCCAGCAGCGTAAGCGGCCCCACCGGGGAGCTGTTTTTT
CASSVSGPTGELFF
>TRBJ1-1|TRBV7-2|.|14|.
TGTGCCAGCAGTCCAAGTCGCGGGAACACTGAAGCTTTCTTT
CASSPSRGNTEAFF